A selection of T cell receptor beta chains follows, all from one sample in a study of T cell repertoires in cytomegalovirus infection. TCRdb re-called the reads with MiXCR, one entry per CDR3 protein. The sample holds tens of thousands of distinct CDR3 sequences, more than 3% seen once. Sequencing was performed on PBMCs. The source of these receptors is a human donor in good health (CMV status not recorded). Some clones in this sample may be carry-over from other donors' samples. The conserved cysteine and the conserved F or W are not part of the CDR3 here.

TRBV7-2,TRBJ2-3,ASSRAGWVTDTQY
TRBV6-1,TRBJ1-5,ASRTGQYSNQPQH
TRBV27,TRBJ2-7,ASRIAGGSDEQY
TRBV7-8,TRBJ2-1,ASSLVEVAGSRYEQF
TRBV7-8,TRBJ2-7,ASSPLGRPREQY
TRBV7-8,TRBJ1-1,ASSLGGGNTEAF
TRBV7-2,TRBJ2-4,ASSLVSAGGVKNIQY
TRBV7-2,TRBJ2-3,ASSLESRGRTDTQY
TRBV5-5,TRBJ2-7,ASSPTSDEQY
TRBV7-8,TRBJ1-1,ASSLVRDWTEAF
TRBV7-3,TRBJ2-2,ASSLSAVNGGELF
TRBV7-8,TRBJ1-5,ASSSNQGIQPQH
TRBV7-8,TRBJ2-5,ASSLLAGDQETQY
TRBV7-8,TRBJ1-1,ASSLLSWTANTEAF
TRBV7-6,TRBJ1-2,ASSPGTLPNYGYT
TRBV15,TRBJ2-1,ATSRAEDDYNEQF
TRBV28,TRBJ1-1,ASSFSGIYTEAF
TRBV7-3,TRBJ2-3,ASSSGHGGPGDTQY
TRBV7-3,TRBJ2-3,ASSLGTPGGTDTQY
TRBV7-2,TRBJ1-2,ASSLRVERRDGYT
TRBV7-8,TRBJ2-2,ASSFQPGELF
TRBV7-2,TRBJ2-3,ASSFGTADTQY